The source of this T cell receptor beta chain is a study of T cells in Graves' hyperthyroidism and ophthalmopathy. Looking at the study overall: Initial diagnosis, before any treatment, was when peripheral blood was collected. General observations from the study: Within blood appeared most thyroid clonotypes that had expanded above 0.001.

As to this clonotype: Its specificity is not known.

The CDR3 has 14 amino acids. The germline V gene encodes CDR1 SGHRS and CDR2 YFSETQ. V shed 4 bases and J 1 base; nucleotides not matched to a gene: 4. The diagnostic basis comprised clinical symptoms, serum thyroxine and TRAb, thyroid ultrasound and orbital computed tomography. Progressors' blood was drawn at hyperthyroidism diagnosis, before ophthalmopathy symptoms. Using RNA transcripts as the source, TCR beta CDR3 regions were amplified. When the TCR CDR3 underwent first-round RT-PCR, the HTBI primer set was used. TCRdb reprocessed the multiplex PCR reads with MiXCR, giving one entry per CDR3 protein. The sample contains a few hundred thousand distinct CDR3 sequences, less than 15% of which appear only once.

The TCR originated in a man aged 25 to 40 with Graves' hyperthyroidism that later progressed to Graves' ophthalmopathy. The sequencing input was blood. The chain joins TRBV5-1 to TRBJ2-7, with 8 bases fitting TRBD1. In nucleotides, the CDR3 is TGCGCCAGCAGCGGGACAGGCTGTTCCTACGAGCAGTACTTC. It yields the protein CASSGTGCSYEQYF.